Sequencing of this TCR beta chain was carried out in a study of vaccination and CD4 T cells after COVID-19. At the level of the study: Median time from COVID diagnosis to post-COVID sampling was 101 days (35 to 161).

An Oncomine TCR Beta short-read assay was used to sequence the DNA from cultured CD4+ T cells. Each CDR3 protein is one row after TCRdb ran MiXCR on the PCR reads. The table lists about 5,900 distinct CDR3 sequences, roughly 36% of them singletons. The study's findings and limits: The authors identified 304 of 307 vaccine-specific clones in convalescent patients as spike mono-reactive.

Documented treatment: roughly 11-day PBMC culture with coronavirus spike peptide pools or control peptides (ViraFEST assay). According to the study, CD4+ T cells from the unexposed donor were gathered ahead of the COVID-19 pandemic (2011-2018). It was SARS-CoV-2 S/N and four cold-coronavirus spikes that probed unexposed-donor CD4+ T cells, cells permitting. In its sample, this clonotype was seen a few times. Its antigen is still unknown. Sequencing input: CD4+ T cells from blood, cultured in vitro. The receptor was derived from a human donor in good health.

The CDR3 DNA is TGTGCCAGTAGTATAGGCCCGGGACAGGGAGGCGAGCAGTACTTC. Amino acid sequence: CASSIGPGQGGEQYF. The chain uses TRBV19 and TRBJ2-7, with TRBD1 identical over 9 bases. Germline V gene data show CDR1 as LNHDA and CDR2 as SQIVND (reference sequence). The junction had 7 bases not matched to a gene; V was cut back by 1 base and J by 6 bases. The CDR3 runs 15 residues. The full variable domain, with the rest looked up from reference TRBV19 and TRBJ2-7, is DGGITQSPKYLFRKEGQNVTLSCEQNLNHDAMYWYRQDPGQGLRLIYYSQIVNDFQKGDIAEGYSVSREKKESFPLTVTSAQKNPTAFYLCASSIGPGQGGEQYFGPGTRLTVT.